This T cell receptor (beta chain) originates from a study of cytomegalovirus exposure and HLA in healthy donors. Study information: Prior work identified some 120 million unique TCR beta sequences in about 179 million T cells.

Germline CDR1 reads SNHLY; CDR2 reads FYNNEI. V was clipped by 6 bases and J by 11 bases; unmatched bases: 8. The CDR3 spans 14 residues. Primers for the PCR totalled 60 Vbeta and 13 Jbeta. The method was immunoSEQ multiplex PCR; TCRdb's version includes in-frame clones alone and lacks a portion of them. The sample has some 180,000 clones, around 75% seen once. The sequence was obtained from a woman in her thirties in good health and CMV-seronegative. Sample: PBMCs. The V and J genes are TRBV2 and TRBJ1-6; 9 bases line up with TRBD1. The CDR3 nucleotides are TGTGCCAGCAGCCAGGACAGGGGCATGACACCCCTCCACTTT. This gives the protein CASSQDRGMTPLHF.